This T cell receptor beta chain was found in a study of cytomegalovirus exposure and HLA in healthy donors. Overall study results and limits: Listed as cytomegalovirus-associated were over 150 TCR beta chains. Confirmation was obtained in vitro that a few CMV-associated chains are specific for CMV antigens.

Repertoires were generated with immunoSEQ multiplex PCR, while TCRdb's copy carries only in-frame clones and drops some. The data show fewer than 250,000 clones, 85% to 90% seen once. Remarks on this clone: Its target is unknown.

This TCR was sampled from a man aged 18 to 30 in good health and CMV-seronegative. Sequencing was done on a sample of PBMCs.

The CDR3 region is CASSPNPGFGYYEQYF. CDR3 DNA: TGTGCCAGCTCTCCCAACCCGGGATTTGGTTACTACGAGCAGTACTTC. V and J are TRBV27 and TRBJ2-7, with D perhaps matching TRBD2 (5 bases). Germline V gene data show CDR1 as MNHEY and CDR2 as SMNVEV (reference sequence). The CDR3 runs to 16 residues. Trimming took off 8 bases at V and 3 bases at J, with 23 bases between the two ends.